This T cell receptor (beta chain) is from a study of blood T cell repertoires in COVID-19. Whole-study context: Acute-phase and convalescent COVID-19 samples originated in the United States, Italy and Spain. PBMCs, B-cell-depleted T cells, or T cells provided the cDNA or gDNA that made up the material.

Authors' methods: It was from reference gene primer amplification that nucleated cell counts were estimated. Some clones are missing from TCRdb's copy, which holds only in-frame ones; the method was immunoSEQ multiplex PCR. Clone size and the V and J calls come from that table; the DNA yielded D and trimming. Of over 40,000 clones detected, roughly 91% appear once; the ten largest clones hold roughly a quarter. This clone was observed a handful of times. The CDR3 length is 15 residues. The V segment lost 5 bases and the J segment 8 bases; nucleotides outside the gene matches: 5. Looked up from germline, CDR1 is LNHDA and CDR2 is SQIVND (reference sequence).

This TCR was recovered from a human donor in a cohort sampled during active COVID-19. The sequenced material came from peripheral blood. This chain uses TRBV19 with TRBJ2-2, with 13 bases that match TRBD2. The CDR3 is CASSPRTSGSGELFF. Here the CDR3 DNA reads TGTGCCAGTAGTCCCAGGACTAGCGGGAGTGGGGAGCTGTTTTTT.